This TCR beta chain was captured by sequencing in a study of shared clonotypes between healthy human individuals. Study summary: The study drew on a couple of women and a few men aged 18 to 49 as donors.

TCRdb keeps only in-frame clones here, not all; method: immunoSEQ multiplex PCR. In the table there are fewer than 2.5 million clones, roughly 93% of which are singletons. This CDR3 is 14 amino acids long. V lost 0 bases, J lost 6 bases, and 11 bases lay in between. Germline CDR1 reads LGHNA; CDR2 reads YSLEER. The donors, all of them Caucasian adults, lived in Nashville, Tennessee. This chain uses TRBV4-3 with TRBJ1-1; D is undetermined. Sequenced input: naive CD4+ T cells from PBMCs. Described subset: CD45RA+ positively selected. The sequence was obtained from a man in his late teens or twenties in good health. Some clones in this sample may be carry-over from other donors' samples. CDR3 coding DNA: TGCGCCAGCAGCCAAGAGATGGTTGTGCCTGAAGCTTTCTTT. Translation gives CASSQEMVVPEAFF.